The rows below give T cell receptor beta chains drawn from one sample of a study of blood T cell repertoires in COVID-19. Assay: immunoSEQ multiplex PCR; the TCRdb copy retains only in-frame clones and omits some. The sample includes some 130,000 clones, roughly 90% of them seen just once. The sample consisted of peripheral blood. The source of these receptors is a man aged 55-75 years with active or convalescent COVID-19. Each CDR3 is given with its conserved first and last residue.

v_call | cdr3_aa
TRBV6-1 | CASSAQQGAQDYGYTF
TRBV7-2 | CASSLGALTPYEQYF
TRBV4-2 | CASRGGDTEAFF
TRBV5-1 | CASSSSTGTDTQYF
TRBV18 | CASSPPSMRNTIYF
TRBV6-5 | CASIVSIHGYTF
TRBV30 | CAWSAEGRDGYTF
TRBV7-2 | CASSPGMVANYGYTF
TRBV6-2/TRBV6-3 | CASSYTEPGQNSPLHF
TRBV7-3 | CASSPRGAAGNTIYF
TRBV30 | CAWSVMNTEAFF
TRBV29-1 | CSATGTEAYEQYF
TRBV29-1 | CSVPDRAGNTIYF
TRBV12-5 | CASALDRAQPQHF
TRBV7-8 | CASSQLGQGDYGYTF
TRBV7-2 | CASSSQGSTGNTIYF
TRBV7-8 | CASSLNSYGYTF
TRBV6-5 | CASRRGETQYF
TRBV24-1 | CATSDPGQGATGPQHF
TRBV5-4 | CASTLGSGVQETQYF
TRBV28 | CASSPSQTGRNSPLHF
TRBV7-3 | CASSSQQGAGAFF
TRBV25-1 | CASSFRGVRSPLHF
TRBV5-5 | CASSPQGFSNQPQHF
TRBV6-5 | CASMDRDLLYEQYF
TRBV5-1 | CASSLGDINQPQHF
TRBV2 | CASCGGGGGSPLHF
TRBV5-1 | CASSSGQGAYNEQFF
TRBV19 | CASRRIAGGSIYEQFF
TRBV10-1 | CASIRDRDGSNEKLFF
TRBV7-2 | CASSIYKRGTEAFF
TRBV20-1 | CSISRNTEAFF
TRBV6-5 | CASRGERGGYTF
TRBV9 | CASSVGDRGNYNEQFF
TRBV5-1 | CASRSDRGSTEAFF
TRBV6-5 | CASSPGTIQETQYF
TRBV3-1/TRBV3-2 | CASSQAGTGGGYTF
TRBV5-1 | CASSLVAGGSTDTQYF
TRBV29-1 | CSGLRGSGRAETQYF
TRBV5-1 | CASSYSDRGEQYF
TRBV18 | CASSPQGASGNQPQHF
TRBV6-1 | CASSEEGQGAGNTIYF
TRBV15 | CATSRGFGGATNEKLFF
TRBV11-2 | CASSLSRGGNTEAFF
TRBV18 | CASCRDQGAGEAFF